The subject of this entry is one TCR beta chain. Antigen specificity is unknown. The record originates from a study of blood T cells in healthy people across ages. Every sample gave at least 5 micrograms of total RNA when it was extracted. Study-wide results and limits: A strong correlation between TCR beta diversity and naive T cell percentage was seen. Whereas aged donors had fewer naive CD4+ cells, long-lived donors had more of them and higher diversity.

Sample-barcoded 5' priming and a J-beta primer mix drove a second PCR of roughly 6 to 12 cycles. A single record per CDR3 protein comes from TCRdb applying MiXCR to the 5' RACE reads. The sample holds about 760,000 distinct CDR3 sequences; 56% are singletons and the top ten take roughly 24%. This TCR was sampled from a man aged 40-49 years in good health. Sequencing was carried out using blood.

The CDR3 bases are TGTGCCAGCAGCGTAGCTCTGAGCTCTGGGGCCAACGTCCTGACTTTC. This encodes CASSVALSSGANVLTF. This rearrangement joins TRBV9 to TRBJ2-6; D remains ambiguous. Germline CDR1 and CDR2: SGDLS and YYNGEE. The V end was cut by 0 bases, the J end by 0 bases, with 7 bases between. This CDR3 spans 16 amino acids.